Presented here are 24 T cell receptor beta chains from one specimen sequenced in a study of blood T cell repertoires in COVID-19 (dated by TCRdb to 2018 to 2020). Preparation of the library involved the immunoSEQ multiplex PCR assay. What TCRdb holds here is the immuneACCESS table cut down to in-frame rearrangements. Part of the clones is not present; checked against another copy, under half of the missing clones reflect an unresolved V gene, and the others are unexplained. This sample has roughly 480,000 clones in its table, and roughly nine tenths of those were observed once. The ten largest account for around 0.9% of the sample. The source material was peripheral blood. The receptors were sampled from a man between 18 and 29 years old with COVID-19, enrolled during active disease.

The CDR3 DNA sequence: TGTGCCAGCAGCTTCTACAGGGGCAATTCACCCCTCCACTTT. The encoded protein is CASSFYRGNSPLHF. The chain couples TRBV7-2 to TRBJ1-6; 7 nucleotides match TRBD1. Trimming at V came to 3 bases and at J to 7 bases, leaving 3 bases not matched to a gene. The CDR3 runs to 14 residues. Germline loops: CDR1 SGHTA, CDR2 FQGNSA.

The rearrangement joins TRBV13 to TRBJ2-1; D ambiguous. Trimming stripped 5 bases from V and 4 bases from J, with 6 bases between. Germline CDR1 reads PRHDT; CDR2 reads FYEKMQ (reference sequence). This CDR3 comprises 12 residues. The CDR3 DNA is TGTGCCAGCAGCCGCCGGTACAATGAGCAGTTCTTC. It codes for CASSRRYNEQFF. The full variable domain, its missing parts supplied by reference TRBV13 and TRBJ2-1, is AAGVIQSPRHLIKEKRETATLKCYPIPRHDTVYWYQQGPGQDPQFLISFYEKMQSDKGSIPDRFSAQQFSDYHSELNMSSLELGDSALYFCASSRRYNEQFFGPGTRLTVL.

The V and J genes are TRBV5-1 and TRBJ2-7; TRBD1 is a possible D gene (5 bases). V dropped 0 bases and J dropped 6 bases, with 13 bases sitting between them. The CDR3 runs to 14 residues. CDR1 and CDR2 from the germline V gene are SGHRS and YFSETQ. CDR3 nucleotides: TGCGCCAGCAGCTTGGGTACTCAGGGTGGCGAGCAGTACTTC. It encodes CASSLGTQGGEQYF.

A single count supports this clone. The chain employs TRBV20-1 and TRBJ2-3; 9 positions match TRBD1. The ends lost 3 bases at V and 1 base at J; junction bases unmatched: 5. Germline lookup yields CDR1 DFQATT and CDR2 SNEGSKA (reference sequence). The CDR3 is 15 residues long. The CDR3: CSASGTGFGTDTQYF. CDR3 DNA: TGCAGTGCTAGTGGGACAGGGTTTGGCACAGATACGCAGTATTTT.

The J gene is TRBJ2-1, the V gene TRBV5-5; a possible D gene is TRBD2 (6 bases). V gave up 4 bases and J gave up 8 bases, with 16 bases separating them. Germline CDR1 is SGHKS and CDR2 is YYEKEE (reference sequence). CDR3 length: 14 amino acids. The CDR3 nucleotides read TGTGCCAGCAGCCCCGGGACTCCTCCCTATGAGCAGTTCTTC. Protein sequence: CASSPGTPPYEQFF.

This chain joins TRBV27 and TRBJ1-2; the D is unclear. This CDR3 region has 13 residues. Per germline, CDR1 MNHEY and CDR2 SMNVEV (reference sequence). V lost 6 bases and J 4 bases, leaving 12 bases between the germline ends. The CDR3 spells CASRLTNSYGYTF. CDR3 coding DNA: TGTGCCAGCAGATTGACAAATTCCTATGGCTACACCTTC.

V usage is TRBV27 and J usage is TRBJ2-1, with 11 bases that match TRBD2. The CDR3 sequence is 16 residues long. V shed 5 bases and J 7 bases; nucleotides not matched to a gene: 10. Germline values: CDR1 MNHEY, CDR2 SMNVEV (reference sequence). CDR3 sequence reads: CASSGSGTSGLNEQFF. CDR3 sequence (DNA): TGTGCCAGCAGTGGCTCCGGGACTAGCGGACTAAATGAGCAGTTCTTC.

The rearrangement joins TRBV14 to TRBJ1-1; D perhaps matches TRBD1 (6 bases). Trimming took off 5 bases at V and 8 bases at J, with 12 bases between the two ends. CDR1 is SGHDN, CDR2 FVKESK, per germline. The CDR3 sequence is 12 residues long. CDR3 coding DNA: TGTGCCAGCAGCGTCACAGGGTTAGAAGCTTTCTTT. Protein product: CASSVTGLEAFF.

This chain uses TRBV11-3 with TRBJ2-1; 9 bases are shared with TRBD1. The trim removed 7 bases at V and 4 bases at J, leaving 5 bases unmatched. The CDR3 covers 14 residues. Germline CDR1 SGHNT, CDR2 YENEEA. The CDR3 sequence: CASTGTGRYNEQFF. As DNA, the CDR3 is TGTGCCAGCACGGGGACAGGGCGATACAATGAGCAGTTCTTC.

The J gene is TRBJ1-1, the V gene TRBV6-1; no reliable D call. This CDR3 comprises 14 residues. The germline V and J ends were trimmed by 2 bases and 0 bases, with 7 bases remaining between them. In germline, CDR1 is MNHNS, CDR2 SASEGT. The CDR3 sequence: CASSEYSMNTEAFF. The DNA of the CDR3 is TGTGCCAGCAGTGAATACAGTATGAACACTGAAGCTTTCTTT.

The sample holds a few counts of this clone. The V call is TRBV6-6, the J call TRBJ2-1, with D perhaps TRBD2 (6 bases). Germline assignment: CDR1 MNHNY and CDR2 SVGAGI (reference sequence). CDR3 length: 14 residues. Trimming took 7 bases from V and 7 from J, leaving 17 bases between them. The CDR3 DNA is TGTGCCAGCACCCCGGGTGGGGACTTTAATGAGCAGTTCTTC. Amino acid sequence: CASTPGGDFNEQFF.

This clone was seen more than once but under ten times. The J gene is TRBJ1-5, the V gene TRBV6-6; D remains unclear. The CDR3 length is 14 residues. Trimming took 6 bases from V and 7 from J, leaving 16 bases between them. CDR1 is MNHNY and CDR2 is SVGAGI in the germline V gene (reference sequence). CDR3 sequence: CASSIDWSWQPQHF. The CDR3 DNA reads TGTGCCAGCAGCATAGACTGGAGTTGGCAGCCCCAGCATTTT.

This rearrangement joins TRBV6-5 to TRBJ2-2, with 7 bases matching TRBD1. V gave up 6 bases and J gave up 0 bases; unmatched junction bases: 4. The CDR3 is 15 amino acids. CDR1 is MNHEY, CDR2 SVGAGI, per germline. The CDR3 is CASRPGQANTGELFF. The CDR3 bases are TGTGCCAGCAGACCCGGACAGGCGAACACCGGGGAGCTGTTTTTT.

V and J are TRBV6-5 and TRBJ1-2; possibly TRBD1 for D (5 bases). V was shortened by 3 bases and J by 6 bases, with 11 bases between the two germline ends. The germline V gene has CDR1 MNHEY and CDR2 SVGAGI. The CDR3 runs 13 residues. For the CDR3, the DNA is TGTGCCAGCAGTTATAAGGCCAGGGATGGCTACACCTTC. The encoded protein is CASSYKARDGYTF.

The chain employs TRBV18 and TRBJ2-7; 8 bases agree with TRBD2. The junction had 3 bases not matched to a gene; V was cut back by 3 bases and J by 5 bases. The germline V gene has CDR1 KGHSH and CDR2 LQKENI. The CDR3 runs to 13 residues. CDR3 residues: CASSPGSGDEQYF. The CDR3 coding sequence is TGTGCCAGCTCACCCGGTAGCGGGGACGAGCAGTACTTC.

The chain couples TRBV5-1 to TRBJ2-3; a possible D gene is TRBD2 (6 bases). The CDR3 runs 14 residues. Germline-derived CDR1 and CDR2 are SGHRS and YFSETQ. V was trimmed by 4 bases and J by 0 bases, leaving 9 bases between them. The CDR3 nucleotides read TGCGCCAGCAGCCCGGGGGAGAGCACAGATACGCAGTATTTT. This sequence encodes CASSPGESTDTQYF.

The chain employs TRBV5-6 and TRBJ1-1; 7 nucleotides agree with TRBD1. The V gene end was trimmed by 0 bases and the J gene end by 4 bases; junction bases not matched to a gene: 9. This CDR3 is built from 16 residues. Germline V lookup: CDR1 SGHDT, CDR2 YYEEEE. CDR3 nucleotides: TGTGCCAGCAGCTTGGCAGGCCGACAGGGCTTCACTGAAGCTTTCTTT. Its protein product is CASSLAGRQGFTEAFF.

The chain combines TRBV6-5 with TRBJ1-1; 11 bases line up with TRBD1. The V gene's germline CDR1 is MNHEY and CDR2 SVGAGI. The CDR3 consists of 15 residues. V dropped 6 bases and J dropped 10; count of bases not matched to a gene: 13. The DNA of the CDR3 is TGTGCCAGCAGCTCTCCCTCCGGGACAGGGGGGAGAGCTTTCTTT. It yields the protein CASSSPSGTGGRAFF.

This chain joins TRBV12-5 and TRBJ2-7, with D possibly TRBD2 on 6 matching bases. The germline V gene has CDR1 LGHNT and CDR2 FRNRAP. This CDR3 has 13 residues. V lost 9 bases and J lost 6, with 18 bases in between. CDR3 nucleotides: TGTGCTAGCACCTGGCGGGAAGGCCTCGAGCAGTACTTC. Encoded protein: CASTWREGLEQYF. Full variable domain (missing parts from reference TRBV12-5 and TRBJ2-7): DARVTQTPRHKVTEMGQEVTMRCQPILGHNTVFWYRQTMMQGLELLAYFRNRAPLDDSGMPKDRFSAEMPDATLATLKIQPSEPRDSAVYFCASTWREGLEQYFGPGTRLTVT.

The chain links TRBV11-2 to TRBJ1-1; 7 bases are shared with TRBD1. Trimming cost V 5 bases and J 9 bases; bases outside gene matches: 12. Germline CDR1 is SGHAT and CDR2 is FQNNGV. The CDR3 totals 14 residues. The CDR3 loop is CASSPRTGDMKAFF. The CDR3 region has the DNA TGTGCCAGCAGCCCGCGCACAGGGGATATGAAAGCTTTCTTT.

The genes are TRBV30 and TRBJ2-3, with D unresolved. The germline V and J ends were trimmed by 0 bases and 6 bases, with 13 bases remaining between them. Germline CDR1 GTSNPN, CDR2 SVGIG (reference sequence). This CDR3 has 14 amino acids. The CDR3 is CAWSVRLGGDTQYF. CDR3 bases: TGTGCCTGGAGTGTGAGGCTAGGTGGGGATACGCAGTATTTT.

The rearrangement joins TRBV18 to TRBJ2-1; 7 bases align to TRBD1. Germline assignment: CDR1 KGHSH and CDR2 LQKENI. Trimming removed 6 bases from V and 2 bases from J; junction bases left unmatched: 10. CDR3 length: 16 amino acids. The CDR3 bases are TGTGCCAGCTCTAAAGAAGCAGGACAGGCCTACAATGAGCAGTTCTTC. The encoded protein is CASSKEAGQAYNEQFF.

This rearrangement joins TRBV9 to TRBJ1-1; maybe TRBD1 (5 bases). Between the trimmed V and J ends, which lost 0 bases and 4 bases, there was a span of 13 bases. The CDR3 extends over 15 amino acids. The germline CDR1 and CDR2 sequences are SGDLS and YYNGEE. The CDR3 nucleotides are TGTGCCAGCAGCGTAGATGGATCCGGGGGCACTGAAGCTTTCTTT. Translating gives CASSVDGSGGTEAFF.

The gene calls are TRBV12-5 and TRBJ2-1; D unresolved. The CDR3 is 20 amino acids. CDR1 and CDR2 (germline): LGHNT, FRNRAP. V lost 0 bases and J lost 2, with 23 bases in between. CDR3 bases: TGTGCTAGTGGTTTGGTACGGTTCCATCCGCAGGCCGGCCCCTACAATGAGCAGTTCTTC. Protein sequence: CASGLVRFHPQAGPYNEQFF.